This passage covers 21 T cell receptor beta chains from one sample sequenced in a study of T-cell reconstitution after alpha-beta-depleted transplantation in children. Unique molecular identifiers were incorporated when the TCRbeta library was constructed. TCRdb re-called the PCR reads with MiXCR, one entry per CDR3 protein. Seen here are a few hundred thousand distinct CDR3 sequences, around 21% observed once, and the top ten hold around 4%. This specimen consisted of PBMCs from the stem cell graft donor, obtained from the stem cell graft. All receptors come from a human donor who donated a stem cell graft to a child with acute myeloid leukemia.

This clonotype was counted only a few times. The V gene is TRBV20-1, the J gene TRBJ2-3, with 7 bases aligning to TRBD2. The V gene end was trimmed by 6 bases and the J gene end by 0 bases; junction bases not matched to a gene: 3. Germline V lookup: CDR1 DFQATT, CDR2 SNEGSKA (reference sequence). CDR3 length: 13 residues. CDR3 in DNA: TGCAGTGCGCATAGCGGGAGCACAGATACGCAGTATTTT. Its translation is CSAHSGSTDTQYF.

This clonotype was counted a few times. V gene TRBV4-3 combines with J gene TRBJ2-3; 10 nucleotides line up with TRBD2. The CDR3 extends over 14 amino acids. J was trimmed by 5 bases and V by 4 bases; bases with no gene match: 3. Germline loops: CDR1 LGHNA, CDR2 YSLEER. The CDR3 DNA is TGCGCCAGCAGCCTTCTAGCGGGAGAAGATACGCAGTATTTT. This sequence encodes CASSLLAGEDTQYF.

This clonotype was picked up many times. This chain links TRBV7-2 with TRBJ2-6; D gene uncertain. The CDR3 has 15 amino acids. Germline loops: CDR1 SGHTA, CDR2 FQGNSA. Trimming shortened V by 4 bases and J by 0 bases, and 7 bases separated the two germline ends. Written as DNA, the CDR3 is TGTGCCAGCAGCTCCCAGCTCTCTGGGGCCAACGTCCTGACTTTC. Translated: CASSSQLSGANVLTF.

In its sample, this clonotype was seen a few times. V and J are TRBV28 and TRBJ2-3; 9 nucleotides match TRBD1. Germline trimming cut 4 bases from V and 0 bases from J; bases unmatched to any gene: 5. The CDR3 has 16 amino acids. Per the germline V gene, CDR1 is MDHEN and CDR2 is SYDVKM. The CDR3 spells CASSSNRGPSTDTQYF. In DNA, the CDR3 is TGTGCCAGCAGTTCGAACAGGGGGCCTAGCACAGATACGCAGTATTTT.

This clonotype turned up a few times. The chain carries TRBV6-1 and TRBJ1-1; D uncertain. The CDR3 is made up of 15 amino acids. V was shortened by 6 bases and J by 0 bases, with 14 bases between the two germline ends. Germline values: CDR1 MNHNS, CDR2 SASEGT. CDR3 loop: CASRKGGSMNTEAFF. Written as DNA, the CDR3 is TGTGCCAGCAGGAAGGGAGGGTCCATGAACACTGAAGCTTTCTTT.

The chain has TRBV6-1 and TRBJ2-3, with a possible D match to TRBD1 (5 bases). From germline, CDR1 is MNHNS and CDR2 SASEGT. The V and J ends lost 10 bases and 1 base respectively, with 18 bases between them. The CDR3 consists of 15 residues. The CDR3 region has the DNA TGTGCCACAAAAAGCAGGGAAAGCGGCACAGATACGCAGTATTTT. Its protein product is CATKSRESGTDTQYF.

This clonotype came up a few times. The chain uses TRBV10-3 and TRBJ2-7; tentative D call: TRBD2 (6 bases). The CDR3 is 15 amino acids. Germline V gene data show CDR1 as ENHRY and CDR2 as SYGVKD. V was clipped by 4 bases and J by 0 bases, with 13 bases between them. CDR3 sequence: CAISAYGTASYEQYF. The CDR3 nucleotides read TGTGCCATCAGTGCGTACGGGACTGCCTCCTACGAGCAGTACTTC.

The J gene is TRBJ2-3, the V gene TRBV10-3; D is unresolved. This CDR3 has 12 residues. Deletions cut 5 bases from V and 2 bases from J, with 5 bases between. The germline CDR1 and CDR2 sequences are ENHRY and SYGVKD. The chain's CDR3 is CAISQTTDTQYF. For the CDR3, the DNA is TGTGCCATCAGTCAGACCACAGATACGCAGTATTTT.

The J gene is TRBJ2-1, the V gene TRBV20-1; 10 bases are shared with TRBD1. V lost 5 bases and J lost 4; bases outside the gene matches: 5. The CDR3 consists of 14 residues. The germline CDR1 and CDR2 sequences are DFQATT and SNEGSKA (reference sequence). The CDR3 sequence: CSAGRDRGYNEQFF. DNA for the CDR3: TGCAGTGCTGGCCGGGACAGGGGTTACAATGAGCAGTTCTTC.

The chain employs TRBV27 and TRBJ2-7; D ambiguous. The CDR3 extends over 14 amino acids. The germline CDR1 and CDR2 sequences are MNHEY and SMNVEV (reference sequence). The V end was cut by 3 bases, the J end by 2 bases, with 11 bases between. CDR3 sequence (DNA): TGTGCCAGCAGTTTCGCCGGACCGACCTACGAGCAGTACTTC. Its protein is CASSFAGPTYEQYF.

This clonotype has just a few counts. V gene TRBV5-1 combines with J gene TRBJ2-2, with TRBD2 identical over 7 bases. This CDR3 region has 14 residues. Germline V lookup: CDR1 SGHRS, CDR2 YFSETQ. The J segment lost 3 bases and the V segment lost 7 bases, leaving 6 bases of the junction unmatched. CDR3 coding DNA: TGCGCCAGCGGGACTAACGCTGACACCGGGGAGCTGTTTTTT. Translating it yields CASGTNADTGELFF.

There are many counts of this clonotype. The rearrangement links TRBV7-2 to TRBJ2-1; D may be TRBD1 or TRBD2 (5 bases each). The V end lost 5 bases, the J end lost 0 bases, and 17 bases lay between the germline ends. Germline V gene data show CDR1 as SGHTA and CDR2 as FQGNSA. The CDR3 contains 17 residues. This CDR3 reads CASSIRMWGSSYNEQFF. The CDR3 region has the DNA TGTGCCAGCAGCATTAGGATGTGGGGGAGCTCCTACAATGAGCAGTTCTTC.

The chain employs TRBV29-1 and TRBJ1-3; maybe TRBD1 (6 bases). This CDR3 contains 13 residues. V gave up 7 bases and J gave up 0 bases, with 10 bases separating them. In germline, CDR1 is SQVTM, CDR2 ANQGSEA. The CDR3 here is CSGTDISGNTIYF. The CDR3 DNA reads as TGCAGCGGGACAGACATCTCTGGAAACACCATATATTTT. The full variable domain, with the rest looked up from reference TRBV29-1 and TRBJ1-3, is SAVISQKPSRDICQRGTSLTIQCQVDSQVTMMFWYRQQPGQSLTLIATANQGSEATYESGFVIDKFPISRPNLTFSTLTVSNMSPEDSSIYLCSGTDISGNTIYFGEGSWLTVV.

This clonotype was detected ten times or more. The chain carries TRBV27 and TRBJ2-7, with D perhaps assigned TRBD1 or TRBD2 (5 bases each). The germline V and J ends were trimmed by 2 bases and 2 bases, with 10 bases remaining between them. Per the germline V gene, CDR1 is MNHEY and CDR2 is SMNVEV (reference sequence). CDR3 length equals 14 residues. The CDR3, as DNA: TGTGCCAGCAGTTTAGTGGGACCGACCTACGAGCAGTACTTC. The encoded protein is CASSLVGPTYEQYF.

This clonotype was counted between two and nine times. The V and J genes are TRBV28 and TRBJ2-3, with 8 bases matching TRBD2. The germline CDR1 and CDR2 sequences are MDHEN and SYDVKM. V lost 5 bases to trimming and J lost 3 bases; unmatched junction nucleotides: 10. This CDR3 has 16 amino acids. CDR3 DNA sequence: TGTGCCAGCAGTATGACTAGCGATAGAGGAACAGATACGCAGTATTTT. Translated: CASSMTSDRGTDTQYF. The whole variable domain, filled in from reference TRBV28 and TRBJ2-3, reads DVKVTQSSRYLVKRTGEKVFLECVQDMDHENMFWYRQDPGLGLRLIYFSYDVKMKEKGDIPEGYSVSREKKERFSLILESASTNQTSMYLCASSMTSDRGTDTQYFGPGTRLTVL.

This clonotype has more than one count but fewer than ten. DNA for the CDR3: TGTGCCAGCAGTTCGACTCCTACGCAGTATTTT. Amino acids: CASSSTPTQYF. The chain employs TRBV12-3 or TRBV12-4 and TRBJ2-3, with D hard to call. Trimming shortened V by 4 bases and J by 8 bases, and 7 bases separated the two germline ends. The CDR3 is 11 amino acids.

The chain couples TRBV28 to TRBJ2-7; D may match TRBD1 or TRBD2 (5 bases each). The V end lost 4 bases, the J end lost 1 base, and 23 bases lay between the germline ends. This CDR3 region has 18 residues. The germline V gene has CDR1 MDHEN and CDR2 SYDVKM. The CDR3 is CASSSELEEWGKSYEQYF. Written as DNA, the CDR3 is TGTGCCAGCAGTTCCGAACTCGAGGAGTGGGGGAAGTCCTACGAGCAGTACTTC.

This clonotype was detected a few times. The DNA for the CDR3 is TGTGCCAGCAGCCCTCGGCAGAAAACAAGCACAGATACGCAGTATTTT. The encoded protein is CASSPRQKTSTDTQYF. The chain uses TRBV13 and TRBJ2-3; D is unclear. The CDR3 is made up of 16 amino acids. Germline V lookup: CDR1 PRHDT, CDR2 FYEKMQ (reference sequence). V dropped 5 bases and J dropped 0 bases, with 15 bases sitting between them.

The chain combines TRBV28 with TRBJ2-5; 9 bases map to TRBD1. The CDR3 contains 16 residues. Germline V gene lookup returns CDR1 MDHEN and CDR2 SYDVKM. Unmatched junction bases numbered 12, after V lost 6 bases and J lost 4 bases. The CDR3 bases are TGTGCCAGCAGCTCAAACAGGGGGCCCCGCCGAGAGACCCAGTACTTC. Residues: CASSSNRGPRRETQYF.

The V and J genes are TRBV29-1 and TRBJ2-5; 14 nucleotides match TRBD2. V gave up 7 bases and J gave up 2 bases; unmatched junction bases: 6. There are 15 residues in the CDR3. Germline V gene sequence: CDR1 SQVTM, CDR2 ANQGSEA. The CDR3 bases are TGCAGCGCGGGACTAGCGGGAGAGGGGCAAGAGACCCAGTACTTC. Translated: CSAGLAGEGQETQYF.

The chain links TRBV7-8 to TRBJ2-1; 7 positions agree with TRBD2. The V and J ends lost 1 base and 9 bases, in that order; junction bases with no gene match: 3. The CDR3 spans 13 residues. CDR1 SGHVS and CDR2 FQNEAQ come from the germline V gene. The CDR3 loop reads CASSLVQRGEQFF. DNA of the CDR3: TGTGCCAGCAGCTTAGTTCAGCGGGGTGAGCAGTTCTTC.